Sequencing of this T cell receptor beta chain was carried out in a study of blood T cell repertoires in COVID-19. Background on the study: Sources were T cells, B-cell-depleted T cells, or PBMCs; the material itself was cDNA or gDNA.

J lost 6 bases, V lost 6 bases, and 7 bases had no gene match. Germline assignment: CDR1 SQVTM and CDR2 ANQGSEA. The CDR3 consists of 13 residues. Only in-frame clones appear in the TCRdb table, and some are missing; sequencing was by immunoSEQ multiplex PCR. The sample holds approximately 210,000 clones, around 82% seen once. The receptor was isolated from a man aged 25-45 years with acute COVID-19. The chain uses TRBV29-1 and TRBJ1-4; TRBD1 aligns across 7 bases. Specimen: PBMCs or T cells enriched from blood (not recorded which). The CDR3 bases are TGCAGCGTCATCCGGGACAGTTATGAAAAACTGTTTTTT. It encodes CSVIRDSYEKLFF.